Each of the 6 T cell receptor beta chains below was sequenced from the same sample in a study of T cell repertoires in urothelial bladder cancer. This table comes from immunoSEQ multiplex PCR, and its TCRdb copy is limited to in-frame clones, with some not included. The repertoire holds roughly 11,000 clones, with roughly 72% as singletons. Sequenced: tumor-infiltrating cells from bladder cancer. These TCRs come from a human donor with a benign inflammatory bladder lesion.

V usage is TRBV14 and J usage is TRBJ2-5, with 12 bases lining up with TRBD2. With 2 bases clipped from V and 5 bases from J, the junction kept 3 bases outside the gene matches. Germline CDR1 SGHDN, CDR2 FVKESK. The CDR3 covers 15 residues. The CDR3 region is CASSQRLAGGETQYF. CDR3 DNA sequence: TGTGCCAGCAGCCAACGGCTAGCGGGGGGGGAGACCCAGTACTTC.

The chain carries TRBV11-2 and TRBJ2-1; no reliable D call. CDR1 and CDR2 from the germline V gene are SGHAT and FQNNGV. This CDR3 has 13 residues. V lost 6 bases and J 0 bases, leaving 6 bases between the germline ends. This chain's CDR3 is CASSYGSYNEQFF. CDR3 in DNA: TGTGCCAGCAGTTACGGCTCCTACAATGAGCAGTTCTTC.

The chain is built from TRBV2 and TRBJ2-7; maybe TRBD2 (5 bases). V was cut by 7 bases and J by 2 bases, with 9 bases left in between. CDR1 SNHLY and CDR2 FYNNEI come from the germline V gene. There are 12 residues in the CDR3. The CDR3 spells CASTGLAYEQYF. The CDR3 DNA is TGTGCCAGCACTGGACTTGCCTACGAGCAGTACTTC. Filled out from reference TRBV2 and TRBJ2-7, the complete variable domain reads EPEVTQTPSHQVTQMGQEVILRCVPISNHLYFYWYRQILGQKVEFLVSFYNNEISEKSEIFDDQFSVERPDGSNFTLKIRSTKLEDSAMYFCASTGLAYEQYFGPGTRLTVT.

This sequence joins TRBV30 and TRBJ1-5; D unclear. The germline CDR1 and CDR2 sequences are GTSNPN and SVGIG (reference sequence). The CDR3 covers 13 residues. Trimming pared 5 bases from V and 2 bases from J, leaving 10 bases between. For the CDR3, the DNA is TGTGCCTGGTCGTCCGAGGGCAATCAGCCCCAGCATTTT. Encoded protein: CAWSSEGNQPQHF.

As DNA, the CDR3 is TGTGCCAGCAGCCCCCGGGAGGGTCGAGCTTTCTTT. Its translation: CASSPREGRAFF. The chain has TRBV5-4 and TRBJ1-1, with D unclear. V gave up 4 bases and J gave up 10 bases, with 14 bases separating them. The CDR3 is made up of 12 amino acids. Germline V gene sequence: CDR1 SGHNT, CDR2 YYREEE (reference sequence).

This clone was detected only a few times. The V gene is TRBV2, the J gene TRBJ1-2; D gene uncertain. Germline V gene sequence: CDR1 SNHLY, CDR2 FYNNEI. The length of the CDR3 is 13 residues. The V and J ends lost 4 bases and 7 bases respectively, with 13 bases between them. The CDR3 coding sequence is TGTGCCAGCAGTGCCGTGGTAGCCACTGGCTACACCTTC. Translated: CASSAVVATGYTF.